A single sample gave rise to the 3 T cell receptor beta chains below, sequenced in a study of T cell responses to AZD1222 COVID-19 vaccine. Profiling relied on immunoSEQ multiplex PCR, and the TCRdb table lists in-frame clones only, not all of them. The table has 100,000 to 150,000 clones, just under 95% seen once. The sample consisted of peripheral blood, taken on day 0 of AZD1222 vaccination. The receptors stem from an adult in good health.

The V call is TRBV29-1, the J call TRBJ1-2; D ambiguous. V lost 2 bases and J lost 6, with 10 bases in between. This CDR3 has 12 amino acids. The V gene's germline CDR1 is SQVTM and CDR2 ANQGSEA. The CDR3 DNA is TGCAGCGTTGAAAGCCCCGCGGATGGCTACACCTTC. Amino acid sequence: CSVESPADGYTF.

The chain has TRBV15 and TRBJ2-1; TRBD2 agrees at 12 bases. The length of the CDR3 is 18 residues. V dropped 5 bases and J dropped 7; count of bases not matched to a gene: 15. Germline CDR1 reads LNHNV; CDR2 reads YYDKDF (reference sequence). The CDR3, as DNA: TGTGCCACCAGCCCCGGGACTAGCGGGTACTCTCTGGTAAATGAGCAGTTCTTC. Amino acids: CATSPGTSGYSLVNEQFF. The full variable domain, its missing parts supplied by reference TRBV15 and TRBJ2-1, is DAMVIQNPRYQVTQFGKPVTLSCSQTLNHNVMYWYQQKSSQAPKLLFHYYDKDFNNEADTPDNFQSRRPNTSFCFLDIRSPGLGDTAMYLCATSPGTSGYSLVNEQFFGPGTRLTVL.

The V and J genes are TRBV11-3 and TRBJ2-1; 12 nucleotides line up with TRBD2. Trimming took 4 bases from V and 5 from J; bases not matched to a gene: 9. Germline V gene sequence: CDR1 SGHNT, CDR2 YENEEA. CDR3 length: 17 amino acids. The CDR3 loop reads CASSYDRTSGNDNEQFF. Written as DNA, the CDR3 is TGTGCCAGCAGCTATGACAGGACTAGCGGGAACGACAATGAGCAGTTCTTC. Complete variable domain (other parts from reference TRBV11-3 and TRBJ2-1): EAGVVQSPRYKIIEKKQPVAFWCNPISGHNTLYWYLQNLGQGPELLIRYENEEAVDDSQLPKDRFSAERLKGVDSTLKIQPAELGDSAVYLCASSYDRTSGNDNEQFFGPGTRLTVL.